One sample yielded the 15 T cell receptor beta chains listed below, sequenced in a study of blood T cells in healthy people across ages. For the second PCR, which ran for about 6 to 11 cycles, a sample-barcoded 5' primer and a J-beta primer mix were used. TCRdb used MiXCR to reprocess the 5' RACE reads, holding one entry per CDR3 protein. The sample yields approximately 940,000 distinct CDR3 sequences, roughly 48% seen once. Specimen: blood. Receptors originate from a man younger than 45 in good health.

This clonotype was counted ten times or more. The rearrangement uses TRBV6-2 or TRBV6-3 and TRBJ1-1, with D unclear. V was shortened by 3 bases and J by 0 bases, with 2 bases between the two germline ends. Germline values: CDR1 MNHEY, CDR2 SVGEGT. The CDR3 length is 12 residues. The CDR3 region has the DNA TGTGCCAGCAGTTATTTGAACACTGAAGCTTTCTTT. Translated, it gives CASSYLNTEAFF.

The gene calls are TRBV7-9 and TRBJ2-5, with 9 bases matching TRBD2. The CDR3 is 18 amino acids. Trimming removed 2 bases from V and 4 bases from J; junction bases left unmatched: 14. Per the germline V gene, CDR1 is SEHNR and CDR2 is FQNEAQ (reference sequence). The CDR3 coding sequence is TGTGCCAGCAGCTTATATGGGGCTAGCGGGGCCGCTCCAGAGACCCAGTACTTC. This translates into CASSLYGASGAAPETQYF.

This clonotype was seen repeatedly, ten times or more. The chain combines TRBV6-2 or TRBV6-3 with TRBJ2-5; D is unclear. V lost 4 bases, J lost 4 bases, and 10 bases lay in between. This CDR3 contains 13 residues. Germline values: CDR1 MNHEY, CDR2 SVGEGT. This CDR3 reads CASSLGPGETQYF. The CDR3 nucleotides read TGTGCCAGCAGTTTGGGCCCCGGAGAGACCCAGTACTTC.

The rearrangement joins TRBV5-5 to TRBJ1-6, with D hard to call. This CDR3 is built from 15 residues. The V gene lost 0 bases and the J gene lost 8 bases, with 12 bases spanning the gap. Germline CDR1 is SGHKS and CDR2 is YYEKEE (reference sequence). The CDR3: CASSLADYLDSPLHF. The CDR3 nucleotides read TGTGCCAGCAGCTTGGCCGATTATTTGGATTCACCCCTCCACTTT.

The chain is built from TRBV12-5 and TRBJ2-5; 9 bases are shared with TRBD1. Germline assignment: CDR1 LGHNT and CDR2 FRNRAP. V dropped 5 bases and J dropped 5; count of bases not matched to a gene: 3. The CDR3 length is 13 residues. CDR3 sequence: CASGTGQGETQYF. In DNA form, the CDR3 reads TGTGCTAGTGGTACCGGACAGGGGGAGACCCAGTACTTC.

This clonotype was seen only once. The rearrangement joins TRBV18 to TRBJ2-3; perhaps D is TRBD1 or TRBD2 (5 bases each). The CDR3 extends over 17 amino acids. V lost 2 bases, J lost 0 bases, and 15 bases lay in between. CDR1 and CDR2 (germline): KGHSH, LQKENI. In DNA form, the CDR3 reads TGTGCCAGCTCACCATTCGAGGGGACCACTAGCACAGATACGCAGTATTTT. Protein sequence: CASSPFEGTTSTDTQYF.

The rearrangement joins TRBV12-3 or TRBV12-4 to TRBJ2-7, with 11 nucleotides matching TRBD1. Trimming took 4 bases from V and 7 from J; bases not matched to a gene: 12. CDR3 size: 16 residues. The CDR3 region is CASSSVRGQGGLEQYF. CDR3 DNA sequence: TGTGCCAGCAGTTCCGTCAGGGGACAGGGGGGATTGGAGCAGTACTTC.

The CDR3 is CASTFEPANTGELFF. CDR3 DNA sequence: TGTGCCAGCACTTTTGAGCCCGCGAACACCGGGGAGCTGTTTTTT. The chain uses TRBV6-1 and TRBJ2-2, with unresolved D. Between the trimmed V and J ends, which lost 7 bases and 0 bases, there was a span of 12 bases. CDR1 MNHNS and CDR2 SASEGT come from the germline V gene. The CDR3 is 15 residues long.

The J gene is TRBJ1-1, the V gene TRBV4-2; a weak D match, TRBD1 (6 bases). V dropped 4 bases and J dropped 4 bases, with 16 bases sitting between them. CDR3 size: 15 residues. Germline loops: CDR1 LGHNA, CDR2 YNFKEQ. CDR3 sequence (DNA): TGTGCCAGCAGCCCCTCCGTAGGGGGGGGCACTGAAGCTTTCTTT. Translation gives CASSPSVGGGTEAFF.

The V gene is TRBV12-3 or TRBV12-4, the J gene TRBJ2-1; 8 positions agree with TRBD1. The CDR3 is made up of 14 amino acids. Germline trimming cut 5 bases from V and 4 bases from J; bases unmatched to any gene: 4. The CDR3 bases are TGTGCCAGCAGTCGACAGGGGACTTACAATGAGCAGTTCTTC. Residues: CASSRQGTYNEQFF.

This clonotype was found a few times. The J gene is TRBJ2-4, the V gene TRBV27, with TRBD2 matching over 7 bases. Germline V lookup: CDR1 MNHEY, CDR2 SMNVEV (reference sequence). The CDR3 has 16 amino acids. Germline trimming cut 6 bases from V and 6 bases from J; bases unmatched to any gene: 14. The CDR3 bases are TGTGCCAGCAGCCGTGGGTGGGAGGGGTTAACAAACATTCAGTACTTC. As protein: CASSRGWEGLTNIQYF.

The chain recombines TRBV6-5 with TRBJ1-1; D gene uncertain. In germline, CDR1 is MNHEY, CDR2 SVGAGI. V lost 5 bases to trimming and J lost 5 bases, with 12 bases between them. The CDR3 contains 13 residues. CDR3 protein: CASSALSGTEAFF. Written as DNA, the CDR3 is TGTGCCAGCAGTGCCCTCTCGGGGACTGAAGCTTTCTTT.

The CDR3 region is CASKVGGSPAGGELFF. The CDR3 DNA reads as TGTGCCAGCAAAGTAGGGGGCAGTCCGGCGGGCGGGGAGCTGTTTTTT. The chain combines TRBV4-2 with TRBJ2-2; 7 nucleotides line up with TRBD1. Looked up from germline, CDR1 is LGHNA and CDR2 is YNFKEQ. With 7 bases clipped from V and 7 bases from J, the junction kept 15 bases outside the gene matches. The CDR3 has 16 residues.

A few counts support this clonotype. This sequence joins TRBV29-1 and TRBJ1-1; possible D gene TRBD1, 5 bases. The V end was cut by 1 base, the J end by 1 base, with 7 bases between. There are 13 residues in the CDR3. The germline V gene has CDR1 SQVTM and CDR2 ANQGSEA. CDR3 amino acids: CSVEGGRNTEAFF. Written as DNA, the CDR3 is TGCAGCGTTGAAGGGGGGAGGAACACTGAAGCTTTCTTT.

The chain carries TRBV2 and TRBJ2-3, with 10 bases fitting TRBD1. This CDR3 spans 15 amino acids. Germline CDR1 is SNHLY and CDR2 is FYNNEI. J gave up 4 bases and V 8 bases, and 9 bases lay outside the gene matches. The CDR3, as DNA: TGTGCCAGCCTCTACCAGGGACAGGGGTCAGATACGCAGTATTTT. This encodes CASLYQGQGSDTQYF.